The next 9 T cell receptor beta chains were all read from a single sample in a study of cytomegalovirus exposure and HLA in healthy donors. The PCR employed 60 Vbeta primers together with 13 Jbeta primers. Sequencing was performed with immunoSEQ multiplex PCR; in TCRdb, only in-frame clones are kept and a portion is missing. The sample lists under 150,000 clones, over 75% seen once, with around 2.4% in the top ten. Sequencing was performed on PBMCs. Receptors were obtained from a male donor in good health and CMV-seronegative.

The chain is built from TRBV29-1 and TRBJ1-1; D might be TRBD1 (6 bases). V lost 7 bases and J lost 3, with 15 bases in between. Germline V CDR1 and CDR2: SQVTM, ANQGSEA. This CDR3 contains 13 residues. The CDR3 DNA is TGCAGCGCCGCCCCCGGACAGTACACTGAAGCTTTCTTT. Protein: CSAAPGQYTEAFF.

J is TRBJ2-1 and V is TRBV9, with 8 bases matching TRBD2. The CDR3 extends over 14 amino acids. From germline, CDR1 is SGDLS and CDR2 YYNGEE. Unmatched junction bases numbered 4, after V lost 1 base and J lost 7 bases. CDR3 sequence (DNA): TGTGCCAGCAGCGTAACGGGAGGGCCGAATGAGCAGTTCTTC. It is translated as CASSVTGGPNEQFF.

The chain is built from TRBV7-8 and TRBJ2-3; possibly TRBD1 for D (5 bases). Trimming stripped 3 bases from V and 3 bases from J, with 16 bases between. Germline values: CDR1 SGHVS, CDR2 FQNEAQ. The CDR3 runs to 16 residues. CDR3 nucleotide sequence: TGTGCCAGCAGCTTCCTTGGGGCTAGTAGGACAGATACGCAGTATTTT. This codes for CASSFLGASRTDTQYF. The full variable domain, rest sourced from reference TRBV7-8 and TRBJ2-3, is GAGVSQSPRYKVAKRGQDVALRCDPISGHVSLFWYQQALGQGPEFLTYFQNEAQLDKSGLPSDRFFAERPEGSVSTLKIQRTQQEDSAVYLCASSFLGASRTDTQYFGPGTRLTVL.

V is TRBV7-2 and J is TRBJ2-7; 10 bases align to TRBD2. Germline CDR1 and CDR2: SGHTA and FQGNSA. The CDR3 runs to 16 residues. After removal of 1 base from V and 3 bases from J, the junction contained 6 bases not matched to a gene. This CDR3 is CASSLGAVAGGYEQYF. DNA of the CDR3: TGTGCCAGCAGCTTAGGAGCCGTAGCGGGGGGCTACGAGCAGTACTTC.

The V gene is TRBV27, the J gene TRBJ2-3, with D possibly TRBD1 on 6 matching bases. Germline CDR1 is MNHEY and CDR2 is SMNVEV (reference sequence). This CDR3 spans 13 amino acids. Trimming removed 6 bases from V and 4 bases from J, with 11 bases in between. The CDR3 nucleotides are TGTGCCAGCAGCCAACAGGGAGCAGATACGCAGTATTTT. It codes for CASSQQGADTQYF.

This clone was observed once. The V call is TRBV6-5, the J call TRBJ1-5; 8 bases are a match to TRBD1. CDR1 and CDR2 from the germline V gene are MNHEY and SVGAGI. Germline trimming cut 4 bases from V and 5 bases from J; bases unmatched to any gene: 7. The CDR3 contains 15 residues. CDR3 in DNA: TGTGCCAGCAGTTCTCAGGGGGCTGGGGATCAGCCCCAGCATTTT. Translation gives CASSSQGAGDQPQHF.

J is TRBJ2-3 and V is TRBV7-8, with 15 bases that match TRBD2. The V gene's germline CDR1 is SGHVS and CDR2 FQNEAQ. V was clipped by 6 bases and J by 4 bases; unmatched bases: 2. The CDR3 totals 15 residues. The CDR3 DNA reads TGTGCCAGCAGGGGACTAGCGGGAGGAGCAGATACGCAGTATTTT. This gives the protein CASRGLAGGADTQYF.

The chain employs TRBV7-2 and TRBJ2-4; a weak D match, TRBD2 (5 bases). V was shortened by 4 bases and J by 6 bases, with 13 bases between the two germline ends. This CDR3 has 14 residues. Germline-derived CDR1 and CDR2 are SGHTA and FQGNSA. As DNA, the CDR3 is TGTGCCAGCAGCTCAGGCCGGGCGGGAAACATTCAGTACTTC. Protein: CASSSGRAGNIQYF. Variable domain in full (rest from reference TRBV7-2 and TRBJ2-4): GAGVSQSPSNKVTEKGKDVELRCDPISGHTALYWYRQSLGQGLEFLIYFQGNSAPDKSGLPSDRFSAERTGGSVSTLTIQRTQQEDSAVYLCASSSGRAGNIQYFGAGTRLSVL.

The genes are TRBV9 and TRBJ2-7, with D maybe TRBD2 (5 bases). CDR3 length: 16 residues. Germline CDR1 is SGDLS and CDR2 is YYNGEE. V lost 0 bases, J lost 0 bases, and 13 bases lay in between. Written as DNA, the CDR3 is TGTGCCAGCAGCGTAGGCGGCGGGCCGAGCTCCTACGAGCAGTACTTC. Its protein product is CASSVGGGPSSYEQYF.